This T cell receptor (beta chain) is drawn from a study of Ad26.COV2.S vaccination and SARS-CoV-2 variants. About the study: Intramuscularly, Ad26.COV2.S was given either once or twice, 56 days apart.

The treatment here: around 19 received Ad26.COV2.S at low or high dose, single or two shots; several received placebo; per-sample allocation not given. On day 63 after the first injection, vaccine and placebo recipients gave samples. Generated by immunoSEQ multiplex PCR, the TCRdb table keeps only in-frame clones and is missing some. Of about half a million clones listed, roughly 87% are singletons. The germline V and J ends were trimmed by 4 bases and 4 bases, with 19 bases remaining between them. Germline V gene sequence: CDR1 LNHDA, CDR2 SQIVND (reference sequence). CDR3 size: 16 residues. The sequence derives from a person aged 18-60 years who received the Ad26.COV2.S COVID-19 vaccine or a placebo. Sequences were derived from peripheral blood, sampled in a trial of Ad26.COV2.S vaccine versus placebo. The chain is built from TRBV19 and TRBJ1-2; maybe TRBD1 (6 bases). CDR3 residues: CASSTLQGIGLYGYTF. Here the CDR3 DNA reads TGTGCCAGTAGTACCCTCCAGGGGATTGGGCTCTATGGCTACACCTTC.